The 22 T cell receptor beta chains below were found in one sample sequenced in a study of T cell responses to AZD1222 COVID-19 vaccine. The protocol was immunoSEQ multiplex PCR, while the TCRdb copy is restricted to in-frame clones and leaves out a portion. The table shows 150,000 to 200,000 clones, with about 89% occurring only once. The sample consisted of peripheral blood, taken on day 0 of AZD1222 vaccination. Receptors originate from an adult in good health.

This chain joins TRBV11-1 and TRBJ1-1, with D unresolved. The germline V and J ends were trimmed by 0 bases and 0 bases, with 8 bases remaining between them. This CDR3 is 15 amino acids long. Germline-derived CDR1 and CDR2 are SGHAT and FQDESV (reference sequence). CDR3 DNA sequence: TGTGCCAGCAGCTTAGCTGGGGTACTGAACACTGAAGCTTTCTTT. The encoded protein is CASSLAGVLNTEAFF.

In DNA form, the CDR3 reads TGTGCCAGCAGCTTCAGGGACACAGATACGCAGTATTTT. This encodes CASSFRDTDTQYF. The V gene is TRBV7-2, the J gene TRBJ2-3; maybe TRBD1 (5 bases). Trimming shortened V by 3 bases and J by 2 bases, and 6 bases separated the two germline ends. Germline CDR1 and CDR2: SGHTA and FQGNSA. CDR3 length equals 13 residues.

The chain carries TRBV23-1 and TRBJ1-1; no reliable D call. TRBV23-1 is placed among ORFs of uncertain function. The CDR3 spans 14 residues. Trimming shortened V by 4 bases and J by 3 bases, and 12 bases separated the two germline ends. CDR3 nucleotides: TGCGCCAGCAGTCCGGCGCAGAGCCACACTGAAGCTTTCTTT. It codes for CASSPAQSHTEAFF.

There are a few counts of this clone. The rearrangement uses TRBV3-1 (or the pseudogene TRBV3-2) and TRBJ1-2; a possible D gene is TRBD1 (5 bases). Germline CDR1 is LGHDT and CDR2 is YNNKEL (reference sequence). This CDR3 has 14 residues. The V end was cut by 4 bases, the J end by 4 bases, with 13 bases between. CDR3 loop: CASSPKGLIYGYTF. The CDR3 nucleotides are TGTGCCAGCAGCCCAAAGGGACTGATCTATGGCTACACCTTC.

The table lists this clone with a count of one. The V call is TRBV5-1, the J call TRBJ1-1; 7 bases agree with TRBD1. This CDR3 contains 16 residues. V was pared by 0 bases and J by 0 bases, with 5 bases of the junction left unmatched. The germline V gene encodes CDR1 SGHRS and CDR2 YFSETQ. CDR3 in amino acids: CASSLVGTALNTEAFF. The CDR3 bases are TGCGCCAGCAGCTTGGTGGGGACAGCTTTGAACACTGAAGCTTTCTTT.

The V call is TRBV18, the J call TRBJ2-1, with 8 bases lining up with TRBD1. Germline V gene lookup returns CDR1 KGHSH and CDR2 LQKENI. The CDR3 spans 15 residues. The V and J ends lost 6 bases and 4 bases, in that order; junction bases with no gene match: 8. CDR3 amino acids: CASSQPGQVYNEQFF. Here the CDR3 DNA reads TGTGCCAGCTCTCAACCGGGACAGGTTTACAATGAGCAGTTCTTC.

This clone was recorded at least ten times. The chain links TRBV7-8 to TRBJ2-2; TRBD2 matches at 8 bases. J gave up 4 bases and V 5 bases, and 9 bases lay outside the gene matches. This CDR3 is built from 16 residues. CDR1 SGHVS and CDR2 FQNEAQ come from the germline V gene. The CDR3 reads CASSPDAGGVTGELFF. Here the CDR3 DNA reads TGTGCCAGCAGCCCCGATGCGGGAGGCGTCACCGGGGAGCTGTTTTTT.

This clone was recorded only once. The CDR3 bases are TGTGCCAGCAGCCAAGAGGGCAGGGGGGGCTACGAGCAGTACTTC. Its protein product is CASSQEGRGGYEQYF. The chain recombines TRBV3-1 (or the pseudogene TRBV3-2) with TRBJ2-7; either TRBD1 or TRBD2 may fit D (7 bases each). V lost 0 bases, J lost 3 bases, and 12 bases lay in between. The CDR3 runs to 15 residues. Germline assignment: CDR1 LGHDT and CDR2 YNNKEL (reference sequence).

This clone was detected only once. This chain uses TRBV7-2 with TRBJ1-5; D is perhaps TRBD1 (5 bases). The CDR3 length is 13 residues. V lost 6 bases and J 6 bases, leaving 12 bases between the germline ends. Germline CDR1 reads SGHTA; CDR2 reads FQGNSA. The CDR3 sequence: CASSSRGGQPQHF. DNA for the CDR3: TGTGCCAGCAGTTCAAGGGGCGGTCAGCCCCAGCATTTT.

The V gene is TRBV10-2, the J gene TRBJ1-1; maybe TRBD1 (5 bases). Germline assignment: CDR1 WSHSY and CDR2 SAAADI. This CDR3 has 11 residues. With 6 bases removed from V and 11 bases from J, the gap between germline ends came to 13 bases. The CDR3 bases are TGCGCCAGCAGCAACCGGGACGGTGCTTTCTTT. This sequence encodes CASSNRDGAFF.

The chain carries TRBV30 and TRBJ2-5, with D possibly TRBD1 on 5 matching bases. The CDR3 is 12 residues long. Trimming stripped 0 bases from V and 5 bases from J, with 7 bases between. Looked up from germline, CDR1 is GTSNPN and CDR2 is SVGIG (reference sequence). This CDR3 reads CAWSVGRETQYF. DNA of the CDR3: TGTGCCTGGAGTGTGGGGCGGGAGACCCAGTACTTC.

A single count supports this clone. The chain carries TRBV4-1 and TRBJ2-3, with D tentatively TRBD2 (5 bases). With 0 bases removed from V and 3 bases from J, the gap between germline ends came to 10 bases. CDR1 is MGHRA, CDR2 YSYEKL, per germline. The length of the CDR3 is 15 residues. CDR3 DNA sequence: TGCGCCAGCAGCCAAGATATCCGGGATACAGATACGCAGTATTTT. Translating gives CASSQDIRDTDTQYF.

This clone was detected only once. The genes are TRBV28 and TRBJ2-1, with 8 bases fitting TRBD2. The CDR3 extends over 15 amino acids. CDR1 is MDHEN and CDR2 is SYDVKM in the germline V gene. The V gene end was trimmed by 5 bases and the J gene end by 7 bases; junction bases not matched to a gene: 10. This CDR3 reads CASSRTKREWNEQFF. CDR3 bases: TGTGCCAGCAGTAGGACGAAGCGGGAGTGGAATGAGCAGTTCTTC.

The chain uses TRBV11-2 and TRBJ2-7; either TRBD1 or TRBD2 may supply D (5 bases each). V was shortened by 3 bases and J by 3 bases, with 12 bases between the two germline ends. Germline CDR1 SGHAT, CDR2 FQNNGV. CDR3 length equals 14 residues. The CDR3 DNA reads as TGTGCCAGCAGCTTGGGGACCGCGGGCTACGAGCAGTACTTC. It specifies CASSLGTAGYEQYF.

This chain connects TRBV12-3 or TRBV12-4 to TRBJ2-3, with D hard to call. V shed 7 bases and J shed 3 bases, with 11 bases lying between them. CDR3 length: 13 amino acids. For the CDR3, the DNA is TGTGCCAGCACGCTTTATACTACAGATACGCAGTATTTT. Protein: CASTLYTTDTQYF.

This clone appeared once. CDR3 in amino acids: CASSNRQGRDQYF. The CDR3 DNA follows: TGTGCCAGCAGTAACCGACAGGGGAGGGACCAGTACTTC. The chain recombines TRBV6-5 with TRBJ2-5; possible D gene TRBD1, 8 bases. CDR1 is MNHEY and CDR2 is SVGAGI in the germline V gene. The CDR3 consists of 13 residues. The V end lost 5 bases, the J end lost 10 bases, and 17 bases lay between the germline ends.

The chain carries TRBV7-6 and TRBJ1-4; 8 bases are shared with TRBD1. V trimming: 1 base; J trimming: 7 bases; junction bases outside the gene matches: 11. There are 17 residues in the CDR3. Germline CDR1 and CDR2: SGHVS and FNYEAQ. CDR3 amino acids: CASSLGTGGTVGEKLFF. CDR3 coding DNA: TGTGCCAGCAGCTTAGGTACAGGGGGGACGGTTGGTGAAAAACTGTTTTTT.

This chain uses TRBV7-2 with TRBJ1-5, with 7 nucleotides matching TRBD1. CDR3 size: 13 residues. With 5 bases clipped from V and 9 bases from J, the junction kept 7 bases outside the gene matches. Germline V gene data show CDR1 as SGHTA and CDR2 as FQGNSA. CDR3 coding DNA: TGTGCCAGCAGCGACAGGGCCGCGGCGCCCCAGCATTTT. Translated: CASSDRAAAPQHF.

The sample holds a few counts of this clone. The chain uses TRBV5-1 and TRBJ2-7; 7 bases are shared with TRBD2. CDR3 size: 13 residues. Germline values: CDR1 SGHRS, CDR2 YFSETQ. With 4 bases clipped from V and 0 bases from J, the junction kept 1 base outside the gene matches. As DNA, the CDR3 is TGCGCCAGCAGCCGGGGGGTCTCCTACGAGCAGTACTTC. This sequence encodes CASSRGVSYEQYF.

This chain uses TRBV2 with TRBJ1-1; D may be TRBD1 (5 bases). V lost 6 bases, J lost 4 bases, and 12 bases lay in between. The CDR3 covers 13 residues. The germline V gene has CDR1 SNHLY and CDR2 FYNNEI. The CDR3 DNA follows: TGTGCCAGCAGGTACCAGGGAATCACTGAAGCTTTCTTT. Translating gives CASRYQGITEAFF.

J is TRBJ1-5 and V is TRBV28; D is uncertain. Germline CDR1 is MDHEN and CDR2 is SYDVKM. This CDR3 has 16 residues. Trimming cost V 7 bases and J 3 bases, with 19 bases left between them. The CDR3 reads CASNLAGNGYNQPQHF. CDR3 nucleotides: TGTGCCAGCAACCTTGCGGGTAATGGATACAATCAGCCCCAGCATTTT.

This chain joins TRBV5-1 and TRBJ2-1, with TRBD1 as a possible D gene (6 bases). The V gene's germline CDR1 is SGHRS and CDR2 YFSETQ. This CDR3 spans 15 amino acids. V shed 5 bases and J shed 8 bases, with 20 bases lying between them. Here the CDR3 reads CASRLSRTGTHEQFF. CDR3 nucleotide sequence: TGCGCCAGCAGACTTTCCCGCACCGGGACACATGAGCAGTTCTTC.